This T cell receptor beta chain was documented in a study of blood T cell repertoires in COVID-19. With V trimmed by 2 bases and J by 0 bases, 4 bases remained unmatched. The V gene's germline CDR1 is SGHAT and CDR2 FQDESV (reference sequence). This CDR3 comprises 16 residues. The protocol was immunoSEQ multiplex PCR, while the TCRdb copy is restricted to in-frame clones and leaves out a portion. The profile covers about 190,000 clones, with approximately 90% appearing a single time and approximately 5.6% taken by the ten largest. The sample consisted of peripheral blood. This chain links TRBV11-1 with TRBJ2-5; 9 bases are a match to TRBD1. This clonotype was obtained from a man between 40 and 49 years old with active or convalescent COVID-19. CDR3 protein: CASSLRRDRDQETQYF. The CDR3 nucleotides are TGTGCCAGCAGCTTACGCCGGGACAGGGACCAAGAGACCCAGTACTTC.